This is a list of T cell receptor beta chains from one sample in a study of T cell responses to AZD1222 COVID-19 vaccine. Assay used: immunoSEQ multiplex PCR; TCRdb lists only in-frame clones, some missing. The data contain more than 120,000 clones, around 84% of them singletons. This sample comprised peripheral blood, obtained 28 days after the second AZD1222 dose. The receptors here all came from an adult who received the AZD1222 COVID-19 vaccine. Both conserved end residues are part of each CDR3. A D gene is named only where the DNA matches it firmly. A row's size may be missing; if present it is once, few, many or a size class.

J,size,D,V,CDR3,DNA
TRBJ2-7,.,TRBD1,TRBV27,CASSAGTGSYEQYF,TGTGCCAGCAGCGCCGGGACAGGGTCCTACGAGCAGTACTTC
TRBJ1-4,once,.,TRBV19,CASSQRNEKLFF,TGTGCCAGTAGTCAACGGAACGAAAAACTGTTTTTT
TRBJ2-1,.,.,TRBV19,CASERVVRGNEQFF,TGTGCCAGTGAGCGGGTAGTGAGGGGGAATGAGCAGTTCTTC
TRBJ1-5,.,.,TRBV6-5,CASIREEPQHF,TGTGCCAGCATCCGGGAGGAGCCCCAGCATTTT
TRBJ2-5,few,.,TRBV30,CAWSAVGETQYF,TGTGCCTGGAGTGCGGTAGGAGAGACCCAGTACTTC
TRBJ1-6,few,.,TRBV27,CASRGGGADNSPLHF,TGTGCCAGCAGGGGTGGGGGAGCCGATAATTCACCCCTCCACTTT
TRBJ2-7,.,.,TRBV4-2,CASSLGDAGSYEQYF,TGTGCCAGCAGCCTCGGGGATGCGGGATCCTACGAGCAGTACTTC
TRBJ1-1,once,.,TRBV19,CASDLNTEAFF,TGTGCCAGCGACTTGAACACTGAAGCTTTCTTT
TRBJ2-4,.,TRBD1,TRBV19,CASSIGQGVDIQYF,TGTGCCAGTAGTATTGGACAGGGGGTGGACATTCAGTACTTC
TRBJ1-2,.,.,TRBV10-2,CASSEERRGYTF,TGCGCCAGCAGTGAAGAGCGTCGGGGCTACACCTTC
TRBJ1-1,.,TRBD1,TRBV29-1,CSTRGTGGPEAFF,TGCAGCACACGTGGGACAGGGGGACCCGAGGCTTTCTTT
TRBJ1-1,few,.,TRBV12-3/TRBV12-4,CASSLAGAVSAFF,TGTGCCAGCAGTTTAGCAGGGGCGGTTTCAGCTTTCTTT
TRBJ1-2,.,.,TRBV9,CASSPQGATNYGYTF,TGTGCCAGCAGTCCCCAGGGTGCCACCAACTATGGCTACACCTTC
TRBJ2-5,.,.,TRBV28,CASSNTGIQETQYF,TGTGCCAGCAGTAATACAGGGATCCAAGAGACCCAGTACTTC
TRBJ2-3,.,TRBD2,TRBV5-1,CASSFLLAGDTDTQYF,TGCGCCAGCAGCTTTCTCCTAGCGGGAGACACAGATACGCAGTATTTT
TRBJ2-5,.,.,TRBV30,CAWSSSSGTQYF,TGTGCCTGGAGTTCCTCATCGGGGACCCAGTACTTC
TRBJ2-1,.,TRBD2,TRBV30,CAWSVGGSSYNEQFF,TGTGCCTGGAGTGTAGGCGGGAGCTCCTACAATGAGCAGTTCTTC
TRBJ2-2,.,.,TRBV18,CASSPERVGELFF,TGTGCCAGCTCACCCGAACGGGTCGGGGAGCTGTTTTTT
TRBJ1-2,.,.,TRBV4-1,CASSLKGANYGYTF,TGCGCCAGCAGCCTTAAGGGGGCTAACTATGGCTACACCTTC
TRBJ1-4,.,.,TRBV15,CATSPQGLGEEKLFF,TGTGCCACCAGCCCTCAGGGATTAGGCGAGGAAAAACTGTTTTTT
TRBJ1-1,.,TRBD1,TRBV6-1,CASREGTGLTEAFF,TGTGCCAGCAGGGAAGGGACAGGGTTAACTGAAGCTTTCTTT
TRBJ1-2,.,.,TRBV19,CASSTGQWGYGYTF,TGTGCCAGTAGTACCGGGCAGTGGGGCTATGGCTACACCTTC
TRBJ1-5,.,.,TRBV4-1,CASSQVSSGNQPQHF,TGCGCCAGCAGCCAAGTTAGCAGCGGGAATCAGCCCCAGCATTTT
TRBJ2-2,.,TRBD1,TRBV6-5,CASSYATGAGELFF,TGTGCCAGCAGTTACGCAACAGGGGCCGGGGAGCTGTTTTTT
TRBJ2-5,.,.,TRBV2,CASSDRGVGETQYF,TGTGCCAGCAGTGATCGAGGGGTGGGAGAGACCCAGTACTTC
TRBJ2-4,.,TRBD2,TRBV4-2,CASSPTHPGLAGPKNIQYF,TGTGCCAGCAGCCCTACGCATCCGGGACTAGCGGGACCCAAAAACATTCAGTACTTC
TRBJ2-7,.,.,TRBV5-6,CASSLVGIEQYF,TGTGCCAGCAGCTTAGTGGGTATCGAGCAGTACTTC
TRBJ1-5,once,.,TRBV10-3,CATADTPAEPQHF,TGTGCCACCGCCGACACCCCGGCGGAGCCCCAGCATTTT
TRBJ2-1,.,.,TRBV2,CASSPRDEQFF,TGTGCCAGCAGTCCAAGGGATGAGCAGTTCTTC
TRBJ2-2,.,.,TRBV11-2,CASSAGSGELFF,TGTGCCAGCAGCGCAGGGTCCGGGGAGCTGTTTTTT
TRBJ2-7,.,.,TRBV5-4,CASSLSRTRSADQQYF,TGTGCCAGCAGCTTATCCAGAACTCGCTCAGCCGACCAGCAGTACTTC
TRBJ2-1,.,TRBD1,TRBV3-1/TRBV3-2,CASSQDRTGGLWSTFYNEQFF,TGTGCCAGCAGCCAAGATCGGACAGGGGGCTTATGGTCGACATTTTACAATGAGCAGTTCTTC
TRBJ1-4,.,TRBD1,TRBV20-1,CSPGQGEKLFF,TGCAGTCCGGGACAGGGGGAAAAACTGTTTTTT
TRBJ2-1,.,TRBD2,TRBV27,CASRRAGGDNEQFF,TGTGCCAGCAGGAGGGCGGGAGGCGACAATGAGCAGTTCTTC
TRBJ1-5,.,TRBD1,TRBV18,CASSPTQGVNQPQHF,TGTGCCAGCTCACCGACGCAGGGGGTGAATCAGCCCCAGCATTTT
TRBJ1-1,once,.,TRBV6-5,CASSYPGQPRAFF,TGTGCCAGCAGTTACCCTGGACAGCCTCGGGCTTTCTTT
TRBJ1-1,.,.,TRBV7-9,CASSPPWGTLNTEAFF,TGTGCCAGCAGCCCACCCTGGGGGACCCTGAACACTGAAGCTTTCTTT
TRBJ2-3,.,TRBD2,TRBV5-1,CASSLRPLGLAGVVDTQYF,TGCGCCAGCAGCCTCCGACCCCTAGGACTAGCGGGGGTGGTAGATACGCAGTATTTT
TRBJ2-7,.,TRBD2,TRBV2,CAFRTSDYEQYF,TGTGCCTTCAGGACTAGCGACTACGAGCAGTACTTC
TRBJ2-3,.,.,TRBV7-6,CASSLERDWDTQYF,TGTGCCAGCAGCTTAGAGAGGGATTGGGATACGCAGTATTTT
TRBJ2-2,.,.,TRBV7-9,CASSSSGRGNTGELFF,TGTGCCAGCAGCTCGAGCGGACGGGGGAACACCGGGGAGCTGTTTTTT
TRBJ2-2,.,.,TRBV2,CASKVNTGELFF,TGTGCCAGCAAAGTTAACACCGGGGAGCTGTTTTTT
TRBJ2-1,.,TRBD1,TRBV11-2,CASSLRTGWDEQFF,TGTGCCAGCAGCTTACGGACAGGGTGGGATGAGCAGTTCTTC
TRBJ2-1,.,.,TRBV9,CASSVENNEQFF,TGTGCCAGCAGCGTAGAGAACAATGAGCAGTTCTTC
TRBJ1-2,.,.,TRBV12-3/TRBV12-4,CASSSGAGYGYTF,TGTGCCAGCAGTTCAGGGGCGGGCTATGGCTACACCTTC
TRBJ2-5,.,.,TRBV5-6,CASSPLSYAGGETQYF,TGTGCCAGCAGCCCCCTTTCGTACGCCGGGGGAGAGACCCAGTACTTC
TRBJ1-2,.,.,TRBV27,CASSIGSQNYGYTF,TGTGCCAGCTCCATCGGGTCCCAAAACTATGGCTACACCTTC
TRBJ2-5,.,.,TRBV3-1/TRBV3-2,CASSSLETQYF,TGTGCCAGCAGTAGTTTAGAGACCCAGTACTTC
TRBJ2-7,.,.,TRBV6-5,CASALESQGHEQYF,TGTGCCAGCGCCCTCGAATCCCAGGGTCATGAGCAGTACTTC
TRBJ1-6,.,TRBD1,TRBV27,CASSLWGQVLNSPLHF,TGTGCCAGCAGTTTATGGGGACAGGTTCTTAATTCACCCCTCCACTTT
TRBJ2-3,once,.,TRBV6-1,CASSEVWGPGDTQYF,TGTGCCAGCAGTGAGGTCTGGGGCCCGGGAGATACGCAGTATTTT
TRBJ1-5,.,.,TRBV24-1,CATSDFGGPQHF,TGTGCCACCAGTGATTTTGGAGGACCCCAGCATTTT
TRBJ2-3,.,.,TRBV7-8,CASSSQLWGGQSTDTQYF,TGTGCCAGCAGCTCACAGTTATGGGGGGGACAAAGCACAGATACGCAGTATTTT
TRBJ2-3,.,TRBD2,TRBV3-1/TRBV3-2,CASSQMGVAGGLAYF,TGTGCCAGCAGCCAGATGGGAGTAGCGGGGGGGCTGGCGTATTTT